Listed here are 10 T cell receptor beta chains from one sample, sequenced in a study of T-cell memory formation after mild COVID-19. TCRdb ran MiXCR on the 5' RACE reads and lists one entry per CDR3 protein. The data show a few hundred thousand distinct CDR3 sequences, 20% to 25% seen once. Sequences were obtained from PBMCs or a T cell subset sorted from them (not recorded which). The receptor source for this set is an adult woman who had mild COVID-19 (a few samples of this study predate the infection). Cell type and time point are not known.

This clonotype has a handful of counts. This rearrangement joins TRBV4-1 to TRBJ2-1; TRBD2 agrees at 10 bases. Germline CDR1 MGHRA, CDR2 YSYEKL. The CDR3 is made up of 16 amino acids. J gave up 8 bases and V 0 bases, and 7 bases lay outside the gene matches. In nucleotides, the CDR3 is TGCGCCAGCAGCCAAGAGGAAGCGGGGGGGTTCCATGAGCAGTTCTTC. This gives the protein CASSQEEAGGFHEQFF.

The CDR3 here is CAISEGRVPNTEAFF. For the CDR3, the DNA is TGTGCCATCAGTGAGGGCAGGGTTCCGAACACTGAAGCTTTCTTT. This chain joins TRBV10-3 and TRBJ1-1; perhaps TRBD1 as D (5 bases). V lost 2 bases, J lost 1 base, and 11 bases lay in between. Germline assignment: CDR1 ENHRY and CDR2 SYGVKD. CDR3 length: 15 amino acids.

The chain has TRBV6-2 or TRBV6-3 and TRBJ2-3, with 9 bases aligning to TRBD2. The CDR3 has 18 amino acids. Trimming at V came to 3 bases and at J to 4 bases, leaving 14 bases not matched to a gene. Germline CDR1 is MNHEY and CDR2 is SVGEGT. The CDR3 loop reads CASSYSFDSGSNADTQYF. Written as DNA, the CDR3 is TGTGCCAGCAGTTATTCCTTTGATAGCGGGAGTAATGCAGATACGCAGTATTTT.

The sample holds a few counts of this clonotype. This chain uses TRBV12-3 or TRBV12-4 with TRBJ1-2; weak D call: TRBD1 (6 bases). The CDR3 totals 13 residues. V was pared by 6 bases and J by 7 bases, with 15 bases between. The CDR3 nucleotides are TGTGCCAGCAGCCGAGGGGGAGCGGCTGGCTACACCTTC. Amino acids: CASSRGGAAGYTF.

The chain links TRBV9 to TRBJ2-7, with 7 positions matching TRBD1. Germline V gene sequence: CDR1 SGDLS, CDR2 YYNGEE. Trimming cost V 3 bases and J 2 bases; bases outside gene matches: 8. The CDR3 covers 15 residues. Here the CDR3 DNA reads TGTGCCAGCAGCGGAGGACAGGCCCGTACCTACGAGCAGTACTTC. This sequence encodes CASSGGQARTYEQYF.

The gene calls are TRBV6-1 and TRBJ2-5; D gene ambiguous. The V and J ends lost 7 bases and 5 bases respectively, with 17 bases between them. In germline, CDR1 is MNHNS, CDR2 SASEGT. This CDR3 is built from 14 residues. Here the CDR3 reads CASTPGLGRETQYF. CDR3 bases: TGTGCCAGCACCCCCGGGCTGGGCAGGGAGACCCAGTACTTC.

This clonotype was picked up a small number of times. V is TRBV7-8 and J is TRBJ1-5; 7 bases match TRBD1. The V and J ends lost 10 bases and 0 bases, in that order; junction bases with no gene match: 6. The CDR3 totals 14 residues. Germline V CDR1 and CDR2: SGHVS, FQNEAQ. CDR3 coding DNA: TGTGCCACCGGGACAGCCTATAGCAATCAGCCCCAGCATTTT. Protein product: CATGTAYSNQPQHF.

This clonotype came up a few times. The V gene is TRBV5-1, the J gene TRBJ2-3; D is unresolved. CDR3 length: 16 residues. The V gene lost 0 bases and the J gene lost 0 bases, with 11 bases spanning the gap. Germline V gives CDR1 SGHRS, CDR2 YFSETQ. Here the CDR3 reads CASSLGQGSSTDTQYF. CDR3 in DNA: TGCGCCAGCAGCTTGGGGCAAGGGTCGAGCACAGATACGCAGTATTTT.

The chain couples TRBV9 to TRBJ2-2; D uncertain. Germline CDR1 reads SGDLS; CDR2 reads YYNGEE. The V end was cut by 1 base, the J end by 6 bases, with 10 bases between. The CDR3 loop spans 14 amino acids. CDR3: CASSVTVGAGELFF. As DNA, the CDR3 is TGTGCCAGCAGCGTAACCGTGGGCGCCGGGGAGCTGTTTTTT.

The gene calls are TRBV20-1 and TRBJ1-6; 7 bases map to TRBD1. The V gene end was trimmed by 3 bases and the J gene end by 7 bases; junction bases not matched to a gene: 6. CDR3 length: 14 residues. The germline CDR1 and CDR2 sequences are DFQATT and SNEGSKA (reference sequence). DNA for the CDR3: TGCAGTGCTAGGCCTCAGACAGGGAATTCACCCCTCCACTTT. Amino acid sequence: CSARPQTGNSPLHF.